The clone carrying this T cell receptor (beta chain) was observed a few times. Its antigen is undetermined. This sample is drawn from a study of T cells after yellow fever vaccination. They built TCR cDNA with 5'RACE template switching, a step that put in a universal primer site and UMIs. One entry per CDR3 protein results from TCRdb running MiXCR on the 5' RACE reads. The sample lists roughly 160,000 distinct CDR3 sequences; 9.3% were seen once. From germline, CDR1 is GTSNPN and CDR2 SVGIG (reference sequence). This CDR3 is 13 amino acids long. V shed 2 bases and J shed 3 bases, with 10 bases lying between them. Study observations and caveats: A weaker but faster secondary response was observed, peaking on day 5 versus 15. Abundant contaminating clonotypes from the bulk population could appear in FACS-sorted repertoires. Clones from primary vaccination mostly reappeared after the booster (roughly 95% CD4, roughly 87% CD8).

The TCR was taken from a man younger than 35 who received the YFV17D yellow fever vaccine. This rearrangement joins TRBV30 to TRBJ1-1; D is undetermined. The sample here was CD8+ T cells sorted from PBMCs, taken 45 days after the yellow fever booster vaccination. The DNA for the CDR3 is TGTGCCTGGAGTTATATGAGGGACACTGAAGCTTTCTTT. It codes for CAWSYMRDTEAFF.